The 29 T cell receptor beta chains below all came from one sample that was sequenced in a study of early T cells in non-severe SARS-CoV-2 infection (dated by TCRdb to the early 2020s). The library was obtained by 5' RACE. The instrument was a NextSeq 500. TCRdb ran its own pipeline on the public reads, namely fastp trimming at Q25 and MiXCR clone calling, and kept in-frame beta chains. Rows are combined by CDR3 protein, so each entry shows the most common genes and DNA. Within this sample are some 30,000 distinct CDR3 sequences, with approximately 5% of them counted one time only. Approximately 5.6% of the sample is taken by the ten largest. Material: whole blood. The origin of the receptors is an adult who was a healthcare worker with PCR-confirmed SARS-CoV-2 infection or an uninfected control (not recorded which).

This clonotype was counted many times. V and J are TRBV6-6 and TRBJ1-2, with 9 bases matching TRBD1. CDR1 is MNHNY, CDR2 SVGAGI, per germline (reference sequence). The CDR3 loop spans 14 amino acids. V lost 6 bases and J lost 3; bases outside the gene matches: 5. CDR3 loop: CASSGTGKDYGYTF. As DNA, the CDR3 is TGTGCCAGCAGCGGGACAGGGAAGGACTATGGCTACACCTTC.

This clonotype was detected many times. The rearrangement links TRBV7-9 to TRBJ2-7; 7 bases match TRBD2. V dropped 6 bases and J dropped 0; count of bases not matched to a gene: 2. CDR1 and CDR2 (germline): SEHNR, FQNEAQ (reference sequence). The CDR3 is 13 residues long. The CDR3 DNA sequence: TGTGCCAGCAGTCGGACTAGCTCCTACGAGCAGTACTTC. As protein: CASSRTSSYEQYF.

This clonotype has ten or more counts. The chain carries TRBV19 and TRBJ1-2; TRBD1 agrees at 7 bases. J lost 0 bases, V lost 5 bases, and 9 bases had no gene match. Germline V gene sequence: CDR1 LNHDA, CDR2 SQIVND (reference sequence). This CDR3 spans 16 amino acids. CDR3 residues: CASSPLTGTANYGYTF. The CDR3 DNA is TGTGCCAGTAGTCCATTGACCGGGACAGCTAACTATGGCTACACCTTC.

The chain combines TRBV9 with TRBJ2-7; 10 bases align to TRBD2. CDR3 length: 14 amino acids. Germline V gene lookup returns CDR1 SGDLS and CDR2 YYNGEE. V lost 4 bases to trimming and J lost 5 bases; unmatched junction nucleotides: 6. The CDR3 loop reads CASSQSGTSDEQYF. CDR3 in DNA: TGTGCCAGCAGCCAATCAGGGACTAGCGACGAGCAGTACTTC.

This clonotype was seen many times. The chain links TRBV7-8 to TRBJ2-5, with 10 positions matching TRBD2. The CDR3 is 16 amino acids. Germline V gene lookup returns CDR1 SGHVS and CDR2 FQNEAQ. V lost 2 bases and J lost 5; bases outside the gene matches: 8. Here the CDR3 reads CASSLQSSGGVETQYF. The DNA of the CDR3 is TGTGCCAGCAGCTTACAATCTAGCGGGGGAGTCGAGACCCAGTACTTC. Full variable domain (missing parts from reference TRBV7-8 and TRBJ2-5): GAGVSQSPRYKVAKRGQDVALRCDPISGHVSLFWYQQALGQGPEFLTYFQNEAQLDKSGLPSDRFFAERPEGSVSTLKIQRTQQEDSAVYLCASSLQSSGGVETQYFGPGTRLLVL.

In this sample, this clonotype turned up many times. The gene calls are TRBV10-1 and TRBJ2-7; 7 bases line up with TRBD2. J lost 0 bases, V lost 4 bases, and 12 bases had no gene match. Germline CDR1 reads WNHNN; CDR2 reads SYGVQD (reference sequence). This CDR3 spans 17 amino acids. The CDR3, as DNA: TGCGCCAGCAGTGGGGGGACTATCCCTGAGAGCTCCTACGAGCAGTACTTC. It encodes CASSGGTIPESSYEQYF.

Ten or more counts support this clonotype. This sequence joins TRBV5-6 and TRBJ2-2, with 8 nucleotides matching TRBD1. Trimming took 8 bases from V and 3 from J; bases not matched to a gene: 6. There are 14 residues in the CDR3. CDR1 is SGHDT and CDR2 is YYEEEE in the germline V gene. CDR3 amino acids: CASSGQGDTGELFF. CDR3 in DNA: TGTGCCAGTTCTGGACAGGGCGACACCGGGGAGCTGTTTTTT.

V gene TRBV19 combines with J gene TRBJ2-1; TRBD2 agrees at 7 bases. This CDR3 region has 14 residues. Germline CDR1 is LNHDA and CDR2 is SQIVND (reference sequence). Trimming took 7 bases from V and 6 from J; bases not matched to a gene: 9. The CDR3 protein is CASIGAGSLNEQFF. Written as DNA, the CDR3 is TGTGCCAGTATTGGAGCGGGAAGCCTCAATGAGCAGTTCTTC.

This clonotype was observed at least ten times. The chain joins TRBV6-6 to TRBJ2-1, with a possible D match to TRBD2 (5 bases). CDR1 and CDR2 (germline): MNHNY, SVGAGI (reference sequence). V shed 4 bases and J shed 3 bases, with 13 bases lying between them. The CDR3 extends over 15 amino acids. In nucleotides, the CDR3 is TGTGCCAGCAGTTTTACACCCGACTACTACAATGAGCAGTTCTTC. Encoded protein: CASSFTPDYYNEQFF.

In its sample, this clonotype was seen many times. V and J are TRBV29-1 and TRBJ2-7, with D unresolved. The CDR3 contains 12 residues. Trimming stripped 5 bases from V and 0 bases from J, with 8 bases between. Germline loops: CDR1 SQVTM, CDR2 ANQGSEA. The CDR3 loop is CSVREDSYEQYF. In DNA, the CDR3 is TGCAGCGTTCGTGAGGACTCCTACGAGCAGTACTTC.

This clonotype occurred a few times. The chain's CDR3 is CASTQRGYEQYF. Here the CDR3 DNA reads TGCGCCAGCACCCAGAGGGGGTACGAGCAGTACTTC. This chain uses TRBV10-2 with TRBJ2-7, with D possibly being TRBD1 (6 bases). The CDR3 is 12 residues long. V dropped 7 bases and J dropped 4 bases, with 11 bases sitting between them. Germline V CDR1 and CDR2: WSHSY, SAAADI.

This clonotype was seen ten or more times. The chain carries TRBV4-2 and TRBJ2-5; D is perhaps TRBD1 (5 bases). CDR1 LGHNA and CDR2 YNFKEQ come from the germline V gene. The CDR3 contains 16 residues. V was trimmed by 3 bases and J by 5 bases, leaving 19 bases between them. The CDR3 region has the DNA TGTGCCAGCAGCCAGGTTGGGCCTAGGGCAGGGGAGACCCAGTACTTC. As protein: CASSQVGPRAGETQYF.

This clonotype appeared many times. The genes are TRBV12-3 or TRBV12-4 and TRBJ1-6; D unclear. The V end lost 6 bases, the J end lost 5 bases, and 8 bases lay between the germline ends. There are 13 residues in the CDR3. The CDR3 DNA is TGTGCCAGCAGCCGGGATGATAATTCACCCCTCCACTTT. It specifies CASSRDDNSPLHF.

In its sample, this clonotype was seen many times. The V gene is TRBV12-3 or TRBV12-4, the J gene TRBJ1-2; D perhaps matches TRBD1 (6 bases). V shed 8 bases and J shed 6 bases, with 22 bases lying between them. The CDR3 sequence is 15 residues long. The CDR3 DNA reads as TGTGCCAGCCACATATTACCAGACAGGTCCGATGGCTACACCTTC. Amino acids: CASHILPDRSDGYTF.

There are many counts of this clonotype. This sequence joins TRBV29-1 and TRBJ2-1, with TRBD1 matching over 9 bases. This CDR3 has 14 amino acids. V was pared by 4 bases and J by 7 bases, with 8 bases of the junction left unmatched. CDR1 SQVTM and CDR2 ANQGSEA come from the germline V gene. CDR3 residues: CSVGKTGGLNEQFF. Written as DNA, the CDR3 is TGCAGCGTTGGAAAGACAGGGGGTCTGAATGAGCAGTTCTTC.

This clonotype was observed many times. V and J are TRBV7-7 and TRBJ2-5; TRBD2 agrees at 9 bases. V trimming: 6 bases; J trimming: 3 bases; junction bases outside the gene matches: 11. This CDR3 comprises 16 residues. The V gene's germline CDR1 is SSHAT and CDR2 FNYEAQ (reference sequence). As DNA, the CDR3 is TGTGCCAGCAGTCGCCGTCGGGTAGCGGGGGAAGAGACCCAGTACTTC. Its protein product is CASSRRRVAGEETQYF.

CDR3 bases: TGTGCCAGCCGACTAGCGGGGGATTTTACGCAGTATTTT. Protein sequence: CASRLAGDFTQYF. The rearrangement joins TRBV3-1 to TRBJ2-3; 12 positions agree with TRBD2. Trimming at V came to 8 bases and at J to 8 bases, leaving 5 bases not matched to a gene. The germline V gene encodes CDR1 LGHDT and CDR2 YNNKEL (reference sequence). The CDR3 contains 13 residues.

This clonotype has at least ten counts. The chain joins TRBV27 to TRBJ2-7; D may be TRBD1 (5 bases). Germline assignment: CDR1 MNHEY and CDR2 SMNVEV (reference sequence). The CDR3 has 13 residues. V was shortened by 8 bases and J by 0 bases, with 11 bases between the two germline ends. CDR3 nucleotide sequence: TGTGCCAGCGGCAGGGAAAGCTCCTACGAGCAGTACTTC. Translation gives CASGRESSYEQYF.

This clonotype was counted ten times or more. The rearrangement joins TRBV29-1 to TRBJ2-7, with 12 bases matching TRBD1. This CDR3 region has 14 residues. In germline, CDR1 is SQVTM, CDR2 ANQGSEA. The junction had 4 bases not matched to a gene; V was cut back by 3 bases and J by 4 bases. In nucleotides, the CDR3 is TGCAGCGTTGAGCCGGGACAGGGGGCGTACGAGCAGTACTTC. This sequence encodes CSVEPGQGAYEQYF.

Turning to this clonotype: A clone one base away is much larger, so this may be a read error. This chain uses TRBV7-2 with TRBJ2-3, with D unclear. Germline V gene lookup returns CDR1 SGHTA and CDR2 FQGNSA. The CDR3 is 14 amino acids. For the CDR3, the DNA is TGTGCCATCAGCCCGCCGGGCCGCACAGATACGCAGTATTTT. Protein product: CAISPPGRTDTQYF.

The chain couples TRBV3-1 to TRBJ1-6, with D uncertain. V lost 5 bases and J 7 bases, leaving 12 bases between the germline ends. This CDR3 is built from 14 residues. The germline CDR1 and CDR2 sequences are LGHDT and YNNKEL (reference sequence). The CDR3 protein is CASSSVDVNSPLHF. CDR3 coding DNA: TGTGCCAGCAGCTCCGTGGATGTCAATTCACCCCTCCACTTT.

This clonotype was counted many times. The V gene is TRBV2, the J gene TRBJ1-6; maybe TRBD1 (6 bases). The V gene's germline CDR1 is SNHLY and CDR2 FYNNEI. The V and J ends lost 9 bases and 7 bases respectively, with 10 bases between them. This CDR3 has 12 residues. The CDR3 sequence is CASGQFNSPLHF. The CDR3 coding sequence is TGTGCCAGTGGACAGTTCAATTCACCCCTCCACTTT.

This clonotype came up many times. The chain combines TRBV10-1 with TRBJ2-3; the D call may be TRBD1 or TRBD2 (5 bases each). This CDR3 is built from 14 residues. V was pared by 3 bases and J by 2 bases, with 9 bases between. The V gene's germline CDR1 is WNHNN and CDR2 SYGVQD (reference sequence). The CDR3 DNA reads as TGCGCCAGCAGTGACGGGGCCCTCACAGATACGCAGTATTTT. Its translation: CASSDGALTDTQYF.

This clonotype was observed at least ten times. DNA for the CDR3: TGTGCCAGCGCTAGGGTTCTCGGCACAGATACGCAGTATTTT. This gives the protein CASARVLGTDTQYF. The V call is TRBV7-9, the J call TRBJ2-3, with D uncertain. Germline CDR1 and CDR2: SEHNR and FQNEAQ (reference sequence). This CDR3 comprises 14 residues. Trimming shortened V by 8 bases and J by 1 base, and 13 bases separated the two germline ends.

The chain has TRBV19 and TRBJ2-3; D unclear. The length of the CDR3 is 15 residues. With 7 bases removed from V and 2 bases from J, the gap between germline ends came to 16 bases. Germline loops: CDR1 LNHDA, CDR2 SQIVND (reference sequence). CDR3 sequence reads: CASTPPPPSTDTQYF. In DNA form, the CDR3 reads TGTGCCAGTACCCCCCCCCCACCTTCCACAGATACGCAGTATTTT.

This clonotype was seen at least ten times. The rearrangement links TRBV7-8 to TRBJ1-4, with 8 bases lining up with TRBD1. Germline values: CDR1 SGHVS, CDR2 FQNEAQ. V lost 5 bases to trimming and J lost 1 base; unmatched junction nucleotides: 12. This CDR3 comprises 18 residues. CDR3 sequence reads: CASSPPGSGGETNEKLFF. Here the CDR3 DNA reads TGTGCCAGCAGCCCCCCCGGATCAGGGGGCGAAACTAATGAAAAACTGTTTTTT.

This clonotype was seen at least ten times. V usage is TRBV7-9 and J usage is TRBJ1-6; D may be TRBD1 (5 bases). Per germline, CDR1 SEHNR and CDR2 FQNEAQ (reference sequence). The CDR3 covers 16 residues. The V and J ends lost 1 base and 14 bases respectively, with 21 bases between them. The chain's CDR3 is CASSLGMTGTPNSLHF. The CDR3, as DNA: TGTGCCAGCAGCTTAGGGATGACCGGGACTCCCAATTCCCTCCACTTT.

In this sample, this clonotype turned up a few times. V and J are TRBV29-1 and TRBJ2-5, with 7 positions matching TRBD1. The trim removed 4 bases at V and 4 bases at J, leaving 3 bases unmatched. Per germline, CDR1 SQVTM and CDR2 ANQGSEA. The CDR3 totals 12 residues. The CDR3 protein is CSVGQGGETQYF. The CDR3 nucleotides are TGCAGCGTTGGACAGGGCGGAGAGACCCAGTACTTC.

Concerning this clonotype: A clone one base away is much larger, so this may be a read error. This CDR3 reads CASSESGVPSSPLHF. In DNA, the CDR3 is TGTGCCAGCAGTGAGTCCGGGGTTCCTAGTTCACCCCTCCACTTT. This chain links TRBV2 with TRBJ1-6; no reliable D call. Germline CDR1 is SNHLY and CDR2 is FYNNEI. The CDR3 runs 15 residues. With 3 bases removed from V and 9 bases from J, the gap between germline ends came to 15 bases. The full variable domain, its missing parts supplied by reference TRBV2 and TRBJ1-6, is EPEVTQTPSHQVTQMGQEVILRCVPISNHLYFYWYRQILGQKVEFLVSFYNNEISEKSEIFDDQFSVERPDGSNFTLKIRSTKLEDSAMYFCASSESGVPSSPLHFGNGTRLTVT.